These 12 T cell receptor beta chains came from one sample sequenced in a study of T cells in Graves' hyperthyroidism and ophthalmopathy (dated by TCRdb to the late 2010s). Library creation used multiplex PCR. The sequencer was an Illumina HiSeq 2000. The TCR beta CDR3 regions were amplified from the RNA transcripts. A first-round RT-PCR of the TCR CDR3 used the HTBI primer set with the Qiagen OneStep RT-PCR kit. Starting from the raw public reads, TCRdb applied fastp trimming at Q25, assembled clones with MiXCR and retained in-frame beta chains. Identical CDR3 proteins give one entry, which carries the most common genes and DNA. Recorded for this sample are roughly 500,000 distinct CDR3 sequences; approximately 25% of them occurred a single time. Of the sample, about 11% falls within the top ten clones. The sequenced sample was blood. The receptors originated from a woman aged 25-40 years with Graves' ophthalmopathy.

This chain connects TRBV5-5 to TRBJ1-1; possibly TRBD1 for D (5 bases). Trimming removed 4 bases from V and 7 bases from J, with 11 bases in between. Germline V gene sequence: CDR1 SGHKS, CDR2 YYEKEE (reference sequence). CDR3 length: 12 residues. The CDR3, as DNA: TGTGCCAGCAGCCGACAGCGTCGTGAAGCTTTCTTT. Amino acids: CASSRQRREAFF.

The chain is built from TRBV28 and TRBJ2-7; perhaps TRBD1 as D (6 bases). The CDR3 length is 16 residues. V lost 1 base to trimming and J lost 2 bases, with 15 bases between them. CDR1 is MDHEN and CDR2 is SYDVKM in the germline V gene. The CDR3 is CASSLFGQGITYEQYF. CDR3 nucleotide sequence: TGTGCCAGCAGTTTATTCGGTCAGGGGATAACCTACGAGCAGTACTTC.

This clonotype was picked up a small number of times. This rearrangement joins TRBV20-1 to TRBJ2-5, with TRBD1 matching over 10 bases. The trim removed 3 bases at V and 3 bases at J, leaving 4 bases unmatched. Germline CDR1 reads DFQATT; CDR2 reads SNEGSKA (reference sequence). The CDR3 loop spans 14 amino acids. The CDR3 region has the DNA TGCAGTGCTAGGCAAGGGACAGGGGAAGAGACCCAGTACTTC. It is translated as CSARQGTGEETQYF.

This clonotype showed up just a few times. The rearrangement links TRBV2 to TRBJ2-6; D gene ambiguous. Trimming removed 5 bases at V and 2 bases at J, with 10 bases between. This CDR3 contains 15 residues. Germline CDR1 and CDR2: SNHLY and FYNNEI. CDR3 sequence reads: CASSLGPTGANVLTF. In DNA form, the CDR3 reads TGTGCCAGCAGTCTTGGGCCAACTGGGGCCAACGTCCTGACTTTC.

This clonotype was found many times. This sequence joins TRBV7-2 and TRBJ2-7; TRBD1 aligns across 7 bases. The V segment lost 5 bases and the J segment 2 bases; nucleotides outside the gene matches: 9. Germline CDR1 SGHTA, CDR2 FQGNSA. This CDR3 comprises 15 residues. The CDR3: CASSPIYQGAYEQYF. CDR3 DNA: TGTGCCAGCAGCCCGATTTACCAGGGGGCCTACGAGCAGTACTTC.

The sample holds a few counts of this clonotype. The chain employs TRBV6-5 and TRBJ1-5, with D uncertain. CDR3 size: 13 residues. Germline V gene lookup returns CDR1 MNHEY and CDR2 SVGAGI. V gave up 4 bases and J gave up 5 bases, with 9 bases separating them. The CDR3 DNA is TGTGCCAGCAGTTTCTGGAGGGATCAGCCCCAGCATTTT. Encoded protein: CASSFWRDQPQHF.

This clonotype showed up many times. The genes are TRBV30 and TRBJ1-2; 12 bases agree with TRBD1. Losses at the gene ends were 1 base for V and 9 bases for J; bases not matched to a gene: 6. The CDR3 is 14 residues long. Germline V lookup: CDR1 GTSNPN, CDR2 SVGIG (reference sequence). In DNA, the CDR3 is TGTGCCTGGAGTGGGGGACAGGGGGCGAATCGCTACACCTTC. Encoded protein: CAWSGGQGANRYTF.

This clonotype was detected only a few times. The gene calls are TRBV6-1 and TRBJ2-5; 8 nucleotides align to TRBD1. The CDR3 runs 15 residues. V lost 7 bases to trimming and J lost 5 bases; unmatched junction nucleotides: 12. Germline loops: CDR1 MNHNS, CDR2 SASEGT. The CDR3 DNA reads TGTGCCAGCACCTTAAAGGACAGGGTCGGCGAGACCCAGTACTTC. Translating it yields CASTLKDRVGETQYF.

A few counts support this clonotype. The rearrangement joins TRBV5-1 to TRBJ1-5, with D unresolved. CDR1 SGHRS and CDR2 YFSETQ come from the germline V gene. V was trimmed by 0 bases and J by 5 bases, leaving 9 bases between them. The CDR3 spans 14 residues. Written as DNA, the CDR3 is TGCGCCAGCAGCTTGGAGCAGAACCATCAGCCCCAGCATTTT. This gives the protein CASSLEQNHQPQHF.

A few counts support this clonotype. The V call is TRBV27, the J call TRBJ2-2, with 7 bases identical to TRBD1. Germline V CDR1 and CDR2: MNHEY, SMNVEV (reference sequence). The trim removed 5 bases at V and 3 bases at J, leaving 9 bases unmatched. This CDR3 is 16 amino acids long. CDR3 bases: TGTGCCAGCAGTATTGGGACAGACTGGGACACCGGGGAGCTGTTTTTT. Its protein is CASSIGTDWDTGELFF.

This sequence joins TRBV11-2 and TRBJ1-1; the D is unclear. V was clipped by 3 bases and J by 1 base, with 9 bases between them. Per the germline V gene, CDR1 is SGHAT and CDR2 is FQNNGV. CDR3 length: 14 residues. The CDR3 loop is CASSLSDPNTEAFF. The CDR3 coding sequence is TGTGCCAGCAGCTTGTCCGATCCGAACACTGAAGCTTTCTTT.

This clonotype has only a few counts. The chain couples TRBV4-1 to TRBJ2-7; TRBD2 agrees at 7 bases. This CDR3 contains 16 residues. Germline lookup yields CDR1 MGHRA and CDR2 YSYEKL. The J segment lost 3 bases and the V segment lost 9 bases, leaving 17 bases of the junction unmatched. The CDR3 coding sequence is TGCGCCAGTGCTAATACCGGAAAGCGGGGATACTACGAGCAGTACTTC. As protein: CASANTGKRGYYEQYF.